A single T cell receptor (beta chain) is shown here with its context. CD8+ and CD4+ T cells taken from blood had their TCR beta sequenced. There are 16 residues in the CDR3. CDR1 is SEHNR and CDR2 is FQNEAQ in the germline V gene (reference sequence). The V gene end was trimmed by 4 bases and the J gene end by 4 bases; junction bases not matched to a gene: 9. This sample was included in a study of CD8 T cells in Susac syndrome. A quantity of about 0.45 to 1 ug RNA underwent reverse transcription using random hexamers. TCR beta CDR3 was amplified by immunoSEQ multiplex PCR. This amplification extended across 54 Vbeta and 13 Jbeta segments. TCRdb recomputed calls from the immunoSEQ multiplex PCR reads with MiXCR, one row per CDR3 protein. The sample shows around 270,000 distinct CDR3 sequences, 75% to 85% of them seen only once.

The V and J genes are TRBV7-9 and TRBJ2-7, with 11 bases matching TRBD2. This clonotype was sampled from a human donor with multiple sclerosis. The sequenced sample was CD8+ T cells from PBMCs. The CDR3 nucleotides are TGTGCCAGCAGCTCTAGACTAGCGGGAAACATGTACGAGCAGTACTTC. It yields the protein CASSSRLAGNMYEQYF.